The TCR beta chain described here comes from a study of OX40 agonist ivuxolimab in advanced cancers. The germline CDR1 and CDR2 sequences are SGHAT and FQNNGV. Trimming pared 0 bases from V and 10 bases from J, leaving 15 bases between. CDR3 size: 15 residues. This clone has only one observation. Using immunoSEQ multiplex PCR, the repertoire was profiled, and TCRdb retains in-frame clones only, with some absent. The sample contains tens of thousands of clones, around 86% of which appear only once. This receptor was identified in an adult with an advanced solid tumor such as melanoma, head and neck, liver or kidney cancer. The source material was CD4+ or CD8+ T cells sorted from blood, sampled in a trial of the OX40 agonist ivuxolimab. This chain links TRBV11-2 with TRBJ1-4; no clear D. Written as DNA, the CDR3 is TGTGCCAGCAGCTTAGAGGGCGGGTCGACGGCAAAACTGTTTTTT. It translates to CASSLEGGSTAKLFF.